The 32 T cell receptor beta chains in this list originate from one sample, sequenced in a study of identical twins. TCRdb independently ran MiXCR on the 5' RACE reads; one entry per CDR3 protein. Of fewer than 800,000 distinct CDR3 sequences listed, about 7.1% are singletons. This same sample was also part of a study on yellow fever vaccine responses in identical twins.

Sample: PBMCs. These receptors came from a woman in her late teens or twenties in good health.

This clonotype occurred many times. The CDR3 sequence is CASSGEDSLYRNQPQHF. The CDR3 DNA reads TGTGCCAGCAGTGGGGAAGACAGCCTTTACCGCAATCAGCCCCAGCATTTT. This chain uses TRBV6-4 with TRBJ1-5; perhaps TRBD1 as D (5 bases). Germline CDR1 and CDR2: MRHNA and SNTAGT. Trimming stripped 4 bases from V and 2 bases from J, with 18 bases between. This CDR3 is 17 amino acids long.

In its sample, this clonotype was seen many times. The V gene is TRBV4-1, the J gene TRBJ2-7, with D perhaps TRBD1 or TRBD2 (5 bases each). Trimming shortened V by 4 bases and J by 4 bases, and 11 bases separated the two germline ends. The CDR3 sequence is 13 residues long. CDR1 is MGHRA, CDR2 YSYEKL, per germline. This chain's CDR3 is CASSLLEGYEQYV. The CDR3, as DNA: TGCGCCAGCAGCCTACTCGAGGGGTACGAGCAGTACGTC.

This clonotype was seen a few times. The V call is TRBV6-1, the J call TRBJ2-7, with a possible D match to TRBD1 (6 bases). The CDR3 length is 14 residues. The V end lost 1 base, the J end lost 5 bases, and 12 bases lay between the germline ends. The germline V gene has CDR1 MNHNS and CDR2 SASEGT. This chain's CDR3 is CASSEGGTKDEQYF. Here the CDR3 DNA reads TGTGCCAGCAGTGAAGGGGGGACAAAAGACGAGCAGTACTTC.

The J gene is TRBJ2-7, the V gene TRBV6-1; D ambiguous. CDR3 length: 13 amino acids. V lost 6 bases and J 5 bases, leaving 14 bases between the germline ends. The germline V gene has CDR1 MNHNS and CDR2 SASEGT. CDR3 protein: CASSHDWKDEQYF. The DNA of the CDR3 is TGTGCCAGCAGCCATGACTGGAAGGACGAGCAGTACTTC.

This clonotype was seen ten or more times. The junction departs from the called germline gene at one end, perhaps through a read error. J is TRBJ2-7 and V is TRBV5-1, with TRBD2 matching over 11 bases. The germline CDR1 and CDR2 sequences are SGHRS and YFSETQ. The CDR3 has 14 residues. CDR3 DNA: TGTGCCAGCAGTTTAGCGGGAGGGACCTACGAGCAGTACTTC. It encodes CASSLAGGTYEQYF.

This clonotype came up a few times. The chain carries TRBV10-3 and TRBJ2-6; TRBD2 is a possible D gene (6 bases). CDR3 length equals 18 residues. The V end was cut by 0 bases, the J end by 2 bases, with 14 bases between. Germline assignment: CDR1 ENHRY and CDR2 SYGVKD. Here the CDR3 DNA reads TGTGCCATCAGTGAGTCAAACATTGGGAGGACTGGGGCCAACGTCCTGACTTTC. Its protein is CAISESNIGRTGANVLTF.

V usage is TRBV6-1 and J usage is TRBJ2-3; 12 bases match TRBD2. CDR3 size: 16 residues. Germline lookup yields CDR1 MNHNS and CDR2 SASEGT. Unmatched junction bases numbered 5, after V lost 7 bases and J lost 0 bases. For the CDR3, the DNA is TGTGCCAGCACGTCGGGACTAGCGGGTAGCACAGATACGCAGTATTTT. This sequence encodes CASTSGLAGSTDTQYF.

This clonotype was observed many times. The V gene is TRBV6-4, the J gene TRBJ2-2; no clear D. V gave up 4 bases and J gave up 8 bases, with 11 bases separating them. The CDR3 sequence is 13 residues long. Germline-derived CDR1 and CDR2 are MRHNA and SNTAGT. CDR3 sequence: CASSALSEGELFF. CDR3 nucleotide sequence: TGTGCCAGCAGTGCCCTCTCCGAGGGGGAGCTGTTTTTT.

At least ten counts were recorded for this clonotype. The rearrangement uses TRBV29-1 and TRBJ2-4, with D perhaps matching TRBD2 (5 bases). Germline CDR1 is SQVTM and CDR2 is ANQGSEA. V was pared by 6 bases and J by 1 base, with 13 bases between. CDR3 size: 14 residues. This CDR3 is CSVARETAKNIQYF. The CDR3 DNA follows: TGCAGCGTGGCGAGGGAGACGGCCAAAAACATTCAGTACTTC.

This clonotype was counted a few times. V gene TRBV28 combines with J gene TRBJ1-3; D is possibly TRBD1 (5 bases). From germline, CDR1 is MDHEN and CDR2 SYDVKM. The CDR3 is 15 residues long. V shed 4 bases and J shed 0 bases, with 10 bases lying between them. CDR3 amino acids: CASSWGRTSGNTIYF. In nucleotides, the CDR3 is TGTGCCAGCAGTTGGGGACGGACCTCTGGAAACACCATATATTTT.

This chain links TRBV2 with TRBJ2-7; D might be TRBD1 (6 bases). The V gene's germline CDR1 is SNHLY and CDR2 FYNNEI. The CDR3 spans 15 residues. V lost 6 bases, J lost 2 bases, and 17 bases lay in between. The CDR3: CASSLRAGEPYEQYV. As DNA, the CDR3 is TGTGCCAGCAGCCTTAGGGCAGGGGAGCCCTACGAGCAGTACGTC.

Ten or more counts support this clonotype. The V gene is TRBV27, the J gene TRBJ1-4, with 7 bases lining up with TRBD1. Unmatched junction bases numbered 6, after V lost 2 bases and J lost 6 bases. CDR1 and CDR2 (germline): MNHEY, SMNVEV (reference sequence). The CDR3 has 15 residues. The CDR3 sequence: CASSLGQASYEKLFF. CDR3 nucleotides: TGTGCCAGCAGTTTAGGACAGGCATCTTATGAAAAACTGTTTTTT.

This clonotype has only a few counts. The V and J genes are TRBV7-8 and TRBJ1-1; 8 positions agree with TRBD1. CDR1 and CDR2 (germline): SGHVS, FQNEAQ. With 0 bases clipped from V and 0 bases from J, the junction kept 3 bases outside the gene matches. CDR3 size: 16 residues. The CDR3 sequence: CASSLAATGVNTEAFF. The CDR3 nucleotides read TGTGCCAGCAGCTTAGCAGCGACAGGGGTGAACACTGAAGCTTTCTTT.

V usage is TRBV20-1 and J usage is TRBJ2-3; D remains ambiguous. Trimming removed 7 bases at V and 2 bases at J, with 10 bases between. The germline V gene has CDR1 DFQATT and CDR2 SNEGSKA (reference sequence). The CDR3 sequence is 12 residues long. DNA for the CDR3: TGCAGTGTGTCGTCAGACACAGATACGCAGTATTTT. Encoded protein: CSVSSDTDTQYF.

The CDR3 nucleotides are TGTGCCAGCAGCTTAAAGGACCCCGGGGAGCTGTTTTTT. Encoded protein: CASSLKDPGELFF. This sequence joins TRBV7-9 and TRBJ2-2, with unresolved D. V was shortened by 2 bases and J by 6 bases, with 7 bases between the two germline ends. Looked up from germline, CDR1 is SEHNR and CDR2 is FQNEAQ (reference sequence). This CDR3 spans 13 amino acids.

There are many counts of this clonotype. The chain has TRBV12-3 or TRBV12-4 and TRBJ1-1, with D perhaps matching TRBD1 (6 bases). This CDR3 has 14 residues. V dropped 7 bases and J dropped 1 base, with 13 bases sitting between them. CDR3 nucleotide sequence: TGTGCCAGCAACCCACAGGGACAGAACACTGAAGCTTTCTTT. This sequence encodes CASNPQGQNTEAFF.

This clonotype showed up just a few times. The J gene is TRBJ2-2, the V gene TRBV12-5, with D hard to call. The CDR3 covers 12 residues. Germline lookup yields CDR1 LGHNT and CDR2 FRNRAP. The V and J ends lost 3 bases and 3 bases respectively, with 2 bases between them. CDR3 coding DNA: TGTGCTAGTGGTTTAGACACCGGGGAGCTGTTTTTT. It translates to CASGLDTGELFF.

This clonotype was detected many times. The rearrangement joins TRBV25-1 to TRBJ1-2, with a tentative D call TRBD1 (5 bases). Looked up from germline, CDR1 is MGHDK and CDR2 is SYGVNS. V lost 2 bases to trimming and J lost 6 bases, with 16 bases between them. There are 15 residues in the CDR3. CDR3 in amino acids: CASSEVGPGRNGYTF. The CDR3 DNA is TGTGCCAGCAGTGAAGTTGGCCCAGGGCGCAATGGCTACACCTTC.

The chain has TRBV20-1 and TRBJ2-5, with TRBD2 identical over 10 bases. Losses at the gene ends were 0 bases for V and 5 bases for J; bases not matched to a gene: 9. The CDR3 runs 16 residues. Germline-derived CDR1 and CDR2 are DFQATT and SNEGSKA (reference sequence). The CDR3, as DNA: TGCAGTGCTAGAGATGGGGGGCTAGCGGGAGAGGAGACCCAGTACTTC. Protein sequence: CSARDGGLAGEETQYF.

This clonotype has just a few counts. The chain couples TRBV20-1 to TRBJ2-1, with 7 bases aligning to TRBD1. CDR1 is DFQATT and CDR2 is SNEGSKA in the germline V gene (reference sequence). This CDR3 is built from 13 residues. Germline trimming cut 6 bases from V and 7 bases from J; bases unmatched to any gene: 9. CDR3 coding DNA: TGCAGTGCACCGGGACAGTCCCGAAATGAGCAGTTCTTC. It translates to CSAPGQSRNEQFF.

This clonotype has only a few counts. The V gene is TRBV12-5, the J gene TRBJ2-1; TRBD2 aligns across 12 bases. Germline V gives CDR1 LGHNT, CDR2 FRNRAP. J lost 6 bases, V lost 7 bases, and 13 bases had no gene match. The CDR3 totals 17 residues. The CDR3 here is CASASRLAGAQGNEQFF. The CDR3 DNA is TGTGCTAGTGCCTCCCGACTAGCGGGAGCGCAAGGCAATGAGCAGTTCTTC.

The sample holds a few counts of this clonotype. The chain is built from TRBV6-2 or TRBV6-3 and TRBJ2-1; D is unresolved. Trimming removed 2 bases from V and 6 bases from J, with 5 bases in between. Per germline, CDR1 MNHEY and CDR2 SVGEGT. The CDR3 consists of 12 residues. The CDR3 reads CASSYSRNEQFF. In DNA form, the CDR3 reads TGTGCCAGCAGTTACAGCCGCAATGAGCAGTTCTTC.

The chain employs TRBV20-1 and TRBJ1-6; D might be TRBD1 (6 bases). CDR1 is DFQATT, CDR2 SNEGSKA, per germline (reference sequence). Between the trimmed V and J ends, which lost 7 bases and 7 bases, there was a span of 14 bases. The CDR3 is 13 residues long. For the CDR3, the DNA is TGCAGTGTCCGGGGGGCAGGGAATTCACCCCTCCACTTT. The encoded protein is CSVRGAGNSPLHF.

The V and J genes are TRBV4-1 and TRBJ2-5; 9 bases are shared with TRBD1. CDR1 and CDR2 (germline): MGHRA, YSYEKL. This CDR3 spans 15 amino acids. The V segment lost 4 bases and the J segment 5 bases; nucleotides outside the gene matches: 8. For the CDR3, the DNA is TGCGCCAGCAGCCGTCCAAGCGGACAGGGGGAGACCCAGTACTTC. Protein: CASSRPSGQGETQYF.

The CDR3 coding sequence is TGTGCTAGTGGTTACACAGGGGCCGAGACCCAGTACTTC. This translates into CASGYTGAETQYF. This sequence joins TRBV12-5 and TRBJ2-5, with 7 bases that match TRBD1. The ends lost 4 bases at V and 5 bases at J; junction bases unmatched: 4. Germline V lookup: CDR1 LGHNT, CDR2 FRNRAP. This CDR3 region has 13 residues.

The chain recombines TRBV24-1 with TRBJ2-2; D might be TRBD2 (6 bases). Germline assignment: CDR1 KGHDR and CDR2 SFDVKD. The CDR3 sequence is 17 residues long. The V and J ends lost 3 bases and 1 base respectively, with 14 bases between them. The CDR3 is CATSDKVKGLNTGELFF. CDR3 DNA: TGTGCCACCAGTGATAAAGTAAAGGGACTGAACACCGGGGAGCTGTTTTTT.

The chain employs TRBV2 and TRBJ2-1; D remains unclear. V was pared by 7 bases and J by 8 bases, with 9 bases between. Germline CDR1 and CDR2: SNHLY and FYNNEI. The length of the CDR3 is 11 residues. The CDR3 loop is CASTRQYEQFF. CDR3 in DNA: TGTGCCAGCACTCGCCAGTATGAGCAGTTCTTC.

This sequence joins TRBV20-1 and TRBJ2-5; D is unresolved. Germline CDR1 DFQATT, CDR2 SNEGSKA (reference sequence). Trimming pared 3 bases from V and 1 base from J, leaving 15 bases between. The CDR3 spans 15 residues. In DNA, the CDR3 is TGCAGTGCTAGGCCGTTGGGTGGTGTCCAAGAGACCCAGTACTTC. Translation: CSARPLGGVQETQYF.

J is TRBJ2-5 and V is TRBV11-2, with TRBD2 matching 8 bases. Germline V CDR1 and CDR2: SGHAT, FQNNGV. With 6 bases clipped from V and 3 bases from J, the junction kept 6 bases outside the gene matches. The CDR3 spans 14 residues. The CDR3 protein is CASRSVAGKETQYF. CDR3 in DNA: TGTGCCAGCAGGAGCGTAGCGGGGAAAGAGACCCAGTACTTC. Full variable domain (rest looked up from reference TRBV11-2 and TRBJ2-5): EAGVAQSPRYKIIEKRQSVAFWCNPISGHATLYWYQQILGQGPKLLIQFQNNGVVDDSQLPKDRFSAERLKGVDSTLKIQPAKLEDSAVYLCASRSVAGKETQYFGPGTRLLVL.

This clonotype was found a few times. The rearrangement joins TRBV19 to TRBJ2-7, with 11 bases aligning to TRBD2. V was pared by 7 bases and J by 6 bases, with 11 bases of the junction left unmatched. The CDR3 is 15 residues long. The germline V gene has CDR1 LNHDA and CDR2 SQIVND (reference sequence). CDR3 nucleotides: TGTGCCAGTACCCAGGGCCCTAGCGGGAGGTCCGAGCAGTACTTC. This sequence encodes CASTQGPSGRSEQYF.

The chain uses TRBV7-8 and TRBJ2-7; TRBD2 might be the D (5 bases). CDR3 length equals 16 residues. The germline CDR1 and CDR2 sequences are SGHVS and FQNEAQ. Trimming cost V 0 bases and J 1 base, with 13 bases left between them. The CDR3 spells CASSLAGPPGSYEQYV. Written as DNA, the CDR3 is TGTGCCAGCAGCTTAGCTGGTCCGCCGGGGTCCTACGAGCAGTACGTC.

In its sample, this clonotype was seen many times. The gene calls are TRBV6-6 and TRBJ1-2; the D is unclear. Trimming shortened V by 2 bases and J by 7 bases, and 11 bases separated the two germline ends. CDR3 length: 13 amino acids. Per the germline V gene, CDR1 is MNHNY and CDR2 is SVGAGI (reference sequence). The CDR3 spells CASSYGDYGGYTF. CDR3 nucleotide sequence: TGTGCCAGCAGTTACGGTGACTACGGTGGCTACACCTTC.